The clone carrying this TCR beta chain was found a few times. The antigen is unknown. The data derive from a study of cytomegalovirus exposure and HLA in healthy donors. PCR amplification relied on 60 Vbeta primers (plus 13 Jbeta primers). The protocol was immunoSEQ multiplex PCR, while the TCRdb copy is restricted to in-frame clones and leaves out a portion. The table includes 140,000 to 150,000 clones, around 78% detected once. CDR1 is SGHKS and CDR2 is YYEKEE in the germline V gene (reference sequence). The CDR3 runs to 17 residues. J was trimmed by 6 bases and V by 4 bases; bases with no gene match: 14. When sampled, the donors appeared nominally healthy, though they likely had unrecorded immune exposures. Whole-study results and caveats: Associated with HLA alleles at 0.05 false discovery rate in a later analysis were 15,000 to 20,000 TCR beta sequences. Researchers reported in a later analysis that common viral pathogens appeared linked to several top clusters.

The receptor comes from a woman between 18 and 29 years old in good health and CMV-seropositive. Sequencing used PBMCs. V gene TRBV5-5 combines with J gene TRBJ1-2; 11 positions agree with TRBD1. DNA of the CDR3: TGTGCCAGCAGCCCCTGGGGACCGGGACAGGGGGATGATGGCTACACCTTC. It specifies CASSPWGPGQGDDGYTF.